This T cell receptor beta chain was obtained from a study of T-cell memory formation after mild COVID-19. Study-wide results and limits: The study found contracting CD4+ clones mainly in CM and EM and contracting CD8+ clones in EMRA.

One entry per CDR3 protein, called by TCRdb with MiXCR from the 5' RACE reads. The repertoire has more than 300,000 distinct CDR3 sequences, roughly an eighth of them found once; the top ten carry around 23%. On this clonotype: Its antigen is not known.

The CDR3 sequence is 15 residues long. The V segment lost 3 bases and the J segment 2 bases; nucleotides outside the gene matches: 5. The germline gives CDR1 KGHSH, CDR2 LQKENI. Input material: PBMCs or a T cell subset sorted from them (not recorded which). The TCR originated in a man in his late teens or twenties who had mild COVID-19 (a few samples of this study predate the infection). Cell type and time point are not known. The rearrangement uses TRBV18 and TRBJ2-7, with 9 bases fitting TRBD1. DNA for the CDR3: TGTGCCAGCTCACCTACAGGGGGCGTCACCTACGAGCAGTACTTC. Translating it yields CASSPTGGVTYEQYF.